This TCR beta chain was recorded in a study of cytomegalovirus exposure and HLA in healthy donors. Points from the study as a whole: Cytomegalovirus status was reportedly diagnosed by the classifier with high sensitivity and specificity. Per a prior analysis, the majority of TCR beta V segments were productive roughly 90% or roughly 30% of the time. Testing in vitro showed a few CMV-associated chains specific for CMV antigens.

As concerns this clone: The antigen remains unidentified.

The PCR was carried out with 60 Vbeta primers and 13 Jbeta primers. Sequencing used immunoSEQ multiplex PCR; TCRdb keeps in-frame clones, though not all of them. The sample yields 150,000 to 200,000 clones, about 90% seen once. V was pared by 4 bases and J by 7 bases, with 19 bases between. Looked up from germline, CDR1 is MNHNS and CDR2 is SASEGT. The CDR3 runs 15 residues. Sequencing was performed on PBMCs. The source of this sequence is a girl younger than two in good health and CMV-seronegative. The chain combines TRBV6-1 with TRBJ2-5; D might be TRBD2 (6 bases). In DNA form, the CDR3 reads TGTGCCAGCAGTGTCACCCTGGTTGGGGGAGGGACCCAGTACTTC. Translating gives CASSVTLVGGGTQYF.